This T cell receptor beta chain was recorded in a study of blood T cell repertoires in COVID-19. This CDR3 region has 12 residues. The germline V gene encodes CDR1 SQVTM and CDR2 ANQGSEA. Between the trimmed V and J ends, which lost 6 bases and 8 bases, there was a span of 14 bases. Clones were sequenced by immunoSEQ multiplex PCR, and TCRdb holds only the in-frame ones, with some missing. The sample shows fewer than 150,000 clones, approximately 84% of them seen only once. This chain links TRBV29-1 with TRBJ2-4, with a tentative D call TRBD1 (5 bases). The sequence came from a human donor in a cohort sampled during active COVID-19. The sample was peripheral blood. In DNA form, the CDR3 reads TGCAGCGTGGCTAGGGGCAGTGACATTCAGTACTTC. Its protein product is CSVARGSDIQYF.